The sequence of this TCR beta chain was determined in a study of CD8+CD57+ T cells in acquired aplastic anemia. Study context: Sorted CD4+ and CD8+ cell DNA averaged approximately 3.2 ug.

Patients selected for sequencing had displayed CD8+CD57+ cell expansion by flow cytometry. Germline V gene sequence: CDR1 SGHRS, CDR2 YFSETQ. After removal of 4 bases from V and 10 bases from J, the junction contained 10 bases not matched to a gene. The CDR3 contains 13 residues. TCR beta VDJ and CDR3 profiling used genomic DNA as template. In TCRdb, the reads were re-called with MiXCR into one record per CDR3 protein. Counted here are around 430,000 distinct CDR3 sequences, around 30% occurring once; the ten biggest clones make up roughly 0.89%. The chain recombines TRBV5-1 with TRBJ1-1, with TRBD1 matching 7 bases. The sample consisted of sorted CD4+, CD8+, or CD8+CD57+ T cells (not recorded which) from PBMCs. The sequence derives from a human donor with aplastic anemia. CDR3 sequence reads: CASSQGQLAGAFF. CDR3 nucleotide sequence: TGCGCCAGCAGCCAGGGACAGCTGGCAGGAGCTTTCTTT.